This T cell receptor (beta chain) is drawn from a study of cytomegalovirus exposure and HLA in healthy donors. PCR amplification relied on 60 Vbeta primers (plus 13 Jbeta primers). Sequenced by immunoSEQ multiplex PCR; TCRdb stores in-frame clones only, minus some. The sample shows some 180,000 clones, around 75% of them seen only once. This CDR3 has 13 residues. Per germline, CDR1 SGHTA and CDR2 FQGTGA. V was shortened by 4 bases and J by 9 bases, with 14 bases between the two germline ends. The J gene is TRBJ2-3, the V gene TRBV7-3, with D maybe TRBD1 (5 bases). Input material: PBMCs. This clonotype was obtained from a male donor in good health and CMV-seronegative. The CDR3 region has the DNA TGTGCCAGCAGCTCCCGACCGCAGGGCACGCAGTATTTT. Translation: CASSSRPQGTQYF.